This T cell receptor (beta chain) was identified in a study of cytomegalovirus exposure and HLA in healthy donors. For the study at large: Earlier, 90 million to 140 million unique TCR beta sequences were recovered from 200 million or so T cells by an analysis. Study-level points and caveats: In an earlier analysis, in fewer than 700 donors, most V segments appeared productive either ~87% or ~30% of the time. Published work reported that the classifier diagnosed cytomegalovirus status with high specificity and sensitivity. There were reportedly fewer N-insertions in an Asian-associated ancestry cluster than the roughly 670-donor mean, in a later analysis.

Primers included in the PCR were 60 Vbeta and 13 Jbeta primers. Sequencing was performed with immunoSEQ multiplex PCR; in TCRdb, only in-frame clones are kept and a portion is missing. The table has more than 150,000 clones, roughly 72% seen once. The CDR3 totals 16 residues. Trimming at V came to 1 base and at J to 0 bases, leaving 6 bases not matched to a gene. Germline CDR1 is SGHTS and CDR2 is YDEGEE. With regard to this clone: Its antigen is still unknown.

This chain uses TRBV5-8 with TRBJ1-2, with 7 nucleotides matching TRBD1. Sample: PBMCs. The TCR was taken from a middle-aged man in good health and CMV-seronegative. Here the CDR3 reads CASSLNRDRPNYGYTF. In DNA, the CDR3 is TGTGCCAGCAGCTTGAATAGGGACAGACCTAACTATGGCTACACCTTC.